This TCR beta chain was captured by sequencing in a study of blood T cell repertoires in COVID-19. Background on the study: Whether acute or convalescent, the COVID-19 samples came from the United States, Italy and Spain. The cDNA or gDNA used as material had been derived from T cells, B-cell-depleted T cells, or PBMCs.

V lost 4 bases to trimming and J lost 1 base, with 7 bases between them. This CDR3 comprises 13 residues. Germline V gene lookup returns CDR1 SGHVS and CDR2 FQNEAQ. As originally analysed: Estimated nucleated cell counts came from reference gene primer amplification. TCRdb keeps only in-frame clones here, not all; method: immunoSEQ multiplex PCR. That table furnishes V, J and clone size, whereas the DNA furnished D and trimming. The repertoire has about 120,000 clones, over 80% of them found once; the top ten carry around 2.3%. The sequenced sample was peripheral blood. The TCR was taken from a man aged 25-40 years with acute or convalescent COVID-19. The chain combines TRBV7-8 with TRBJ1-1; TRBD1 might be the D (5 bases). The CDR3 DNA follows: TGTGCCAGCAGCTCACAGGAGAACACTGAAGCTTTCTTT. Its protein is CASSSQENTEAFF.